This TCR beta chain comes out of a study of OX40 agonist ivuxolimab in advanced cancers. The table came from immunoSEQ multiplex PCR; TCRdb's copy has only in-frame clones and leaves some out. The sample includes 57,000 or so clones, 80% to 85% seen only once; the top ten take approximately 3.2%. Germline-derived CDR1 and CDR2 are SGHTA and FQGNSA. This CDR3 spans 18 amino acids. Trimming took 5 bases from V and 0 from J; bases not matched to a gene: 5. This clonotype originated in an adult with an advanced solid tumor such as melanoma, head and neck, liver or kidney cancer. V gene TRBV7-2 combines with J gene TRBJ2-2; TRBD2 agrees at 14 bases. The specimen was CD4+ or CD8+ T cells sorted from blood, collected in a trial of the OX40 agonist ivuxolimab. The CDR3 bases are TGTGCCAGCAGCCTCCGGACTAGCGGGGGGACGAACACCGGGGAGCTGTTTTTT. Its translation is CASSLRTSGGTNTGELFF.